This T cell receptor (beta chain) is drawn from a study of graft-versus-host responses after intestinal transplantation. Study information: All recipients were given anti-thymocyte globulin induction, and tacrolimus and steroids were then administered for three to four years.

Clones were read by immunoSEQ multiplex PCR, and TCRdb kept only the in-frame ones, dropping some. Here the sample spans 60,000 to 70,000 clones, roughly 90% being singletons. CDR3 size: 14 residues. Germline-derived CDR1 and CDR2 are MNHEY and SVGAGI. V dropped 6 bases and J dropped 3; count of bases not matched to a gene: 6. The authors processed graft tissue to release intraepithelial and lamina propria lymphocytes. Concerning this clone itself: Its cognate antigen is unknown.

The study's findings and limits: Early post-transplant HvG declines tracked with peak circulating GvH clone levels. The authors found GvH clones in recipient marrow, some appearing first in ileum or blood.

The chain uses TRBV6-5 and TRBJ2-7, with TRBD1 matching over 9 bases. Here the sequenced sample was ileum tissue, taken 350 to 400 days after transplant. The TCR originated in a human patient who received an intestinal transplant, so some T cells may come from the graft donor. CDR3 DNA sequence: TGTGCCAGCAGACAAACAGGGGGCTACTACGAGCAGTACTTC. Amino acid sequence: CASRQTGGYYEQYF.